One and the same sample provided the 6 T cell receptor beta chains below, sequenced in a study of cytomegalovirus exposure and HLA in healthy donors (dated by TCRdb to between 2016 and 2019). The library was obtained by the immunoSEQ multiplex PCR assay. For the multiplex PCR, a mixture combining 60 forward primers for TCR Vbeta segments and 13 reverse primers for TCR Jbeta segments was used. Not all clones reach the TCRdb copy of this immuneACCESS table, which keeps in-frame sequences only. Checked studies attribute under half of the gap to unresolved V genes and leave the rest unexplained. For this sample there are over 150,000 clones; under 90% appear just once. The ten largest account for roughly 4.7% of the sample. The sample was PBMCs. Receptors originate from a man younger than 45 in good health and CMV-seronegative.

This rearrangement joins TRBV30 to TRBJ1-1; D unresolved. V lost 1 base and J 1 base, leaving 16 bases between the germline ends. From germline, CDR1 is GTSNPN and CDR2 SVGIG (reference sequence). The CDR3 loop spans 16 amino acids. CDR3 protein: CAWSEKDGLQNTEAFF. CDR3 in DNA: TGTGCCTGGAGTGAGAAGGACGGACTTCAGAACACTGAAGCTTTCTTT.

This clone was seen a handful of times. The chain has TRBV18 and TRBJ1-4; D ambiguous. Trimming shortened V by 2 bases and J by 5 bases, and 12 bases separated the two germline ends. Germline V gene sequence: CDR1 KGHSH, CDR2 LQKENI. The CDR3 spans 15 residues. Here the CDR3 DNA reads TGTGCCAGCTCACCAATCTCAGGATCCAATGAAAAACTGTTTTTT. Its protein is CASSPISGSNEKLFF.

The chain is built from TRBV2 and TRBJ1-2; 7 nucleotides match TRBD1. Trimming at V came to 4 bases and at J to 4 bases, leaving 6 bases not matched to a gene. CDR3 length equals 14 residues. Germline V gene sequence: CDR1 SNHLY, CDR2 FYNNEI. CDR3 loop: CASSVGTDLYGYTF. The CDR3 DNA is TGTGCCAGCAGTGTAGGGACAGACCTCTATGGCTACACCTTC.

The V gene is TRBV9, the J gene TRBJ2-5, with 13 nucleotides matching TRBD2. Trimming took 3 bases from V and 1 from J; bases not matched to a gene: 3. CDR3 length: 16 amino acids. Germline loops: CDR1 SGDLS, CDR2 YYNGEE. The CDR3: CASSAGLAGAQETQYF. The CDR3 DNA is TGTGCCAGCAGCGCCGGACTAGCGGGGGCCCAAGAGACCCAGTACTTC. Together with reference TRBV9 and TRBJ2-5, the CDR3 gives the full variable domain: DSGVTQTPKHLITATGQRVTLRCSPRSGDLSVYWYQQSLDQGLQFLIQYYNGEERAKGNILERFSAQQFPDLHSELNLSSLELGDSALYFCASSAGLAGAQETQYFGPGTRLLVL.

This clone has only a few counts. The chain carries TRBV7-2 and TRBJ2-1, with D possibly TRBD1 on 6 matching bases. V lost 5 bases, J lost 4 bases, and 12 bases lay in between. CDR3 length: 14 residues. Looked up from germline, CDR1 is SGHTA and CDR2 is FQGNSA. In nucleotides, the CDR3 is TGTGCCAGCAGCCTGGGGGCTGTGTACAATGAGCAGTTCTTC. Amino acids: CASSLGAVYNEQFF.

This sequence joins TRBV28 and TRBJ2-7; D is possibly TRBD2 (5 bases). This CDR3 has 15 amino acids. The germline V gene encodes CDR1 MDHEN and CDR2 SYDVKM. The V gene lost 6 bases and the J gene lost 3 bases, with 18 bases spanning the gap. CDR3 region: CASSPAMVGSYEQYF. The CDR3 nucleotides read TGTGCCAGCAGCCCCGCGATGGTGGGGAGCTACGAGCAGTACTTC.